Below, 4 T cell receptor beta chains from the same sample are listed, as sequenced in a study of post-analysis software for immune sequencing data. Findings and caveats of the study: Roughly 5 TRBV segments, including TRBV5-6, TRBV5-1 and TRBV20-1, were more frequent in patients than controls.

TCR beta cDNA libraries included unique molecular identifiers. In TCRdb, the PCR reads were re-called with MiXCR into one record per CDR3 protein. Counted here are hundreds of thousands of distinct CDR3 sequences, 25% to 30% occurring once; the ten biggest clones make up around 0.6%. Their specific antigens are unknown. The sequenced material came from blood. The receptor set was obtained from a girl aged 10 to 17 with multiple sclerosis.

This chain joins TRBV12-3 or TRBV12-4 and TRBJ2-2; D call uncertain. The CDR3 is 17 residues long. V dropped 6 bases and J dropped 5 bases, with 22 bases sitting between them. CDR3 loop: CASSPMPSGFRTGELFF. CDR3 nucleotide sequence: TGTGCCAGCAGCCCCATGCCTTCGGGTTTCAGGACCGGGGAGCTGTTTTTT.

V and J are TRBV2 and TRBJ2-3; either TRBD1 or TRBD2 may fit D (7 bases each). The V and J ends lost 2 bases and 8 bases respectively, with 14 bases between them. The CDR3 runs to 14 residues. Germline CDR1 is SNHLY and CDR2 is FYNNEI. CDR3: CASSESQGGATQYF. The CDR3 nucleotides read TGTGCCAGCAGTGAATCCCAGGGGGGGGCTACGCAGTATTTT.

This clonotype has just a few counts. V and J are TRBV6-2 or TRBV6-3 and TRBJ2-3; TRBD2 agrees at 10 bases. This CDR3 has 15 residues. Germline CDR1 MNHEY, CDR2 SVGEGT. After removal of 11 bases from V and 7 bases from J, the junction contained 15 bases not matched to a gene. The CDR3 bases are TGTGCCTCTGAATCAGCGGGAGGGCCAACGAATACGCAGTATTTT. It is translated as CASESAGGPTNTQYF.

The rearrangement links TRBV14 to TRBJ1-6; a possible D gene is TRBD1 (5 bases). Per the germline V gene, CDR1 is SGHDN and CDR2 is FVKESK. The CDR3 contains 15 residues. Trimming stripped 0 bases from V and 10 bases from J, with 13 bases between. CDR3 amino acids: CASSQDRGRYSPLHF. CDR3 DNA sequence: TGTGCCAGCAGCCAAGATCGGGGGAGGTACTCACCCCTCCACTTT.